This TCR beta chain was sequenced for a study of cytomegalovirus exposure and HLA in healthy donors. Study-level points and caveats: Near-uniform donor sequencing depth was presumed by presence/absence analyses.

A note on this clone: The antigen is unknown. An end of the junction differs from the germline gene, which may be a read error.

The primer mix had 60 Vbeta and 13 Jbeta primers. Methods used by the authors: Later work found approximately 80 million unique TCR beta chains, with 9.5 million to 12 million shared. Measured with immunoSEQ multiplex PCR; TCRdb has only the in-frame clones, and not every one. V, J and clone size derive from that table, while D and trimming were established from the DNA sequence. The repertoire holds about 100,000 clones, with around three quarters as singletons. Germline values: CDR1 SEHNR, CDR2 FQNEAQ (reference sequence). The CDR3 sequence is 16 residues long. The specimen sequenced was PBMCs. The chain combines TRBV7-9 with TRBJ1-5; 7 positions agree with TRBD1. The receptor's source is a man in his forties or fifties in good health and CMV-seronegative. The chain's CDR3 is CSSSLVAPTGNQPQHF. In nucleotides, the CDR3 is TGTTCCAGCAGCTTAGTCGCTCCGACAGGGAATCAGCCCCAGCATTTT.